This T cell receptor beta chain was found in a study of T cell responses to AZD1222 COVID-19 vaccine. This clone appeared once. Its antigen is not known. Study results and caveats: Donors in the cohort were predominantly white British and more often female, and clonal diversity was possibly underestimated. Nearly half of spike-specific TCRs reportedly target variant regions that are unmutated in the B.1.351 and B.1.1.7 variants. It was only a handful of AZD1222 recipients who were seropositive at baseline.

Sequenced by immunoSEQ multiplex PCR; TCRdb stores in-frame clones only, minus some. The sample shows 150,000 to 200,000 clones, 85% to 95% of them seen only once. Germline lookup yields CDR1 KGHSH and CDR2 LQKENI. Trimming pared 4 bases from V and 2 bases from J, leaving 7 bases between. This CDR3 is 13 amino acids long. The sequence came from an adult in good health. Material: peripheral blood, obtained on day 0 of AZD1222 vaccination. This sequence joins TRBV18 and TRBJ2-3; D not certain. The CDR3, as DNA: TGTGCCAGCTCACGCGCACCCACAGATACGCAGTATTTT. It codes for CASSRAPTDTQYF.